This T cell receptor beta chain was recorded in a study of cytotoxic CD8 clonotypes in ibrutinib-treated CLL. At the level of the study: Researchers reported about 10 relapsed/refractory and 15 treatment-naive patients, roughly 18 of them IGHV unmutated. A mean of around 270,000 productive templates and about 88,000 productive rearrangements was obtained per sample. The study, taken as a whole, reports: Baseline-level clonality went beyond age-matched healthy donors and moved in step with circulating CD8+ T-cell counts. Sampling times differed between sustained-remission and progressing patients.

TCRdb keeps only in-frame clones here, not all; method: immunoSEQ multiplex PCR. This table has 57,000 or so clones, approximately 54% appearing once. Comments on this clone: Antigen: not known.

The material was PBMCs, obtained at disease progression, from a patient treated with ibrutinib. The origin of this receptor is a human donor with chronic lymphocytic leukemia.

The CDR3 here is CACSFQRTGFGSNQPQHF. CDR3 bases: TGTGCCTGTTCATTCCAAAGGACAGGGTTTGGGAGCAATCAGCCCCAGCATTTT. The chain carries TRBV30 and TRBJ1-5; 8 nucleotides agree with TRBD1. The CDR3 spans 18 residues. CDR1 and CDR2 from the germline V gene are GTSNPN and SVGIG (reference sequence). Germline trimming cut 6 bases from V and 1 base from J; bases unmatched to any gene: 17.